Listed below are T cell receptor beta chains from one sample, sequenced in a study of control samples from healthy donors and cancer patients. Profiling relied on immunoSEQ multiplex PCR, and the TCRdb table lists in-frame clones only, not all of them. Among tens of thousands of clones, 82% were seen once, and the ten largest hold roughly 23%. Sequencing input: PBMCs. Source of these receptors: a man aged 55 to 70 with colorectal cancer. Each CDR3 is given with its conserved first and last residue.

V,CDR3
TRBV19,CASSIGVNTEAFF
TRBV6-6,CASSPTTRTDTQYF
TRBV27,CASRLFRGSIQYF
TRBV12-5,CATRGVQETQYF
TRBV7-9,CASSPGTTTNEKLFF
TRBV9,CASSVRTGGADTEAFF
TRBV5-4,CASSSNRGLVNGYTF
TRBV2,CASSGRRGTDTQYF
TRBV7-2,CASRPLGGSTDTQYF
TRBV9,CASSRQVGDTEAFF
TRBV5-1,CASRRGDEAFF
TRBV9,CASSVGSLNTEAFF
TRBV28,CASSSFSGELFF
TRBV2,CASRGLNTEAFF
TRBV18,CASSPERSPLHF
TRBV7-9,CASSHSVYAYNEQFF
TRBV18,CASSPPGRVNTEAFF
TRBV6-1,CASSEVRGAGGYGYTF
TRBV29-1,CSVDGHTEAFF
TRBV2,CASSEAGAVETQYF
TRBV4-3,CASSQDVGDGYTF
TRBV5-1,CASSTGPTDTGELFF